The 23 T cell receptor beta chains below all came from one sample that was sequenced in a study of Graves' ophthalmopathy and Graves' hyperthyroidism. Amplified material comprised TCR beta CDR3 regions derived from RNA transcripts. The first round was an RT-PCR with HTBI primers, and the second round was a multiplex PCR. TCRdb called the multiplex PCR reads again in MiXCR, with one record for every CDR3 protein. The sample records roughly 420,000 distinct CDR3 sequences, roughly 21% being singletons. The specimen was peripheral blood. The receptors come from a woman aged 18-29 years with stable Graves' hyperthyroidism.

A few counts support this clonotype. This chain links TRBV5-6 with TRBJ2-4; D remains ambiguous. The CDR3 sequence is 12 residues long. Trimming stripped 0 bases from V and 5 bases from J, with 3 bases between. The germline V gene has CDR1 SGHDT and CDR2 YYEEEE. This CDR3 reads CASSLAENIQYF. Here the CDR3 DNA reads TGTGCCAGCAGCTTGGCCGAAAACATTCAGTACTTC.

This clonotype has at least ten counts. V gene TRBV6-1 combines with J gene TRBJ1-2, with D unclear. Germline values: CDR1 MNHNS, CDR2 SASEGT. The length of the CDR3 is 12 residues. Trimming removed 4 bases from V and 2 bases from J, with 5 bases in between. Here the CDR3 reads CASSVENYGYTF. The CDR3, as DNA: TGTGCCAGCAGTGTGGAGAACTATGGCTACACCTTC.

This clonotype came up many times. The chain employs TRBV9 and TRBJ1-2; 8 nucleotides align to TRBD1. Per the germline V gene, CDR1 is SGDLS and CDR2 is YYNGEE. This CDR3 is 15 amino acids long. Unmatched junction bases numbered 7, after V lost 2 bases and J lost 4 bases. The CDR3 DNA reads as TGTGCCAGCAGCGTCACAGGGGGTGCCTTCTATGGCTACACCTTC. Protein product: CASSVTGGAFYGYTF.

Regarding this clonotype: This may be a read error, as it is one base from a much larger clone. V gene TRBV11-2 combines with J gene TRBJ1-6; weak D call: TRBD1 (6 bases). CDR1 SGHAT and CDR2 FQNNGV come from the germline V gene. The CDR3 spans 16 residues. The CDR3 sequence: CASSPRATGLASHLHF. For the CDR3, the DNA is TGTGCCAGCAGCCCTAGGGCTACAGGGTTGGCTTCACACCTCCACTTT.

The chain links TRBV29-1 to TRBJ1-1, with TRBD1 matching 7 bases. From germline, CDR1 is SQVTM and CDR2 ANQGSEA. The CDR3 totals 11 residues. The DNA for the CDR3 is TGCACCTCGGACAGGTTGGGGCAAGCTTTCTTT. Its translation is CTSDRLGQAFF.

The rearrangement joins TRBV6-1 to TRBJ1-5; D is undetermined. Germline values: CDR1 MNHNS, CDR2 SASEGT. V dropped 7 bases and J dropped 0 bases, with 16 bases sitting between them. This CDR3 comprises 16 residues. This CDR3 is CASTPNAGASNQPQHF. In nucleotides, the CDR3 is TGTGCCAGCACCCCGAATGCAGGCGCTAGCAATCAGCCCCAGCATTTT.

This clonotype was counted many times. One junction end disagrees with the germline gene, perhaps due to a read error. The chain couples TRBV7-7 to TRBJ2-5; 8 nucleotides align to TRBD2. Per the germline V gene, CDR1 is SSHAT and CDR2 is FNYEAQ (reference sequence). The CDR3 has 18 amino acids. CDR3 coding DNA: TGTGCTAGCAGCTTTTCTCCCAGGGGAAGCGGGAGAAAAGAGACCCAGTACTTC. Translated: CASSFSPRGSGRKETQYF.

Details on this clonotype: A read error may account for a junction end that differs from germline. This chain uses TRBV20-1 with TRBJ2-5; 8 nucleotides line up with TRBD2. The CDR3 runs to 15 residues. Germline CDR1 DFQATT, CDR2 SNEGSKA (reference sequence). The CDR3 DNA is TGCATTGCTCCCCCCAGGACGGGGGGGGAAGAGACCCAGTACTTC. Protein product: CIAPPRTGGEETQYF.

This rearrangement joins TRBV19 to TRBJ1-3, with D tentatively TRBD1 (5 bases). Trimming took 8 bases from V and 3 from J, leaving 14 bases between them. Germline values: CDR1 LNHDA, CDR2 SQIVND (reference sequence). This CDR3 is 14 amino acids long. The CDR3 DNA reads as TGTGCCAGTCGTGGGAGGGGCTATGGAAACACCATATATTTT. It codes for CASRGRGYGNTIYF.

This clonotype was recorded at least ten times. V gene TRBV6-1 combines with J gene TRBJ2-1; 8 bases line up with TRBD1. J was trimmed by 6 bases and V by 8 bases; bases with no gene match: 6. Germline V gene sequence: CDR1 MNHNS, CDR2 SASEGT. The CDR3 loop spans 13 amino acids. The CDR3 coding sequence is TGTGCCAGCCGTCAGGGGGCAGGCAATGAGCAGTTCTTC. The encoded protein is CASRQGAGNEQFF.

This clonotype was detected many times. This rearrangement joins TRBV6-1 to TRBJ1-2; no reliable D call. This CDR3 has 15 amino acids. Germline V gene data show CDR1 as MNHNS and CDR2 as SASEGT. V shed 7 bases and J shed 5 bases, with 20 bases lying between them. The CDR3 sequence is CASTEGPLGWYGYTF. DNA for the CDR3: TGTGCCAGCACCGAAGGGCCCCTGGGGTGGTATGGCTACACCTTC.

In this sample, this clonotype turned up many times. The CDR3 region is CASSLEVRVRWTEAFF. The CDR3 region has the DNA TGTGCCAGCAGCTTAGAGGTCAGGGTGAGGTGGACTGAAGCTTTCTTT. The chain is built from TRBV11-2 and TRBJ1-1; possibly TRBD1 for D (5 bases). Germline V CDR1 and CDR2: SGHAT, FQNNGV. The CDR3 length is 16 residues. V was trimmed by 0 bases and J by 5 bases, leaving 16 bases between them.

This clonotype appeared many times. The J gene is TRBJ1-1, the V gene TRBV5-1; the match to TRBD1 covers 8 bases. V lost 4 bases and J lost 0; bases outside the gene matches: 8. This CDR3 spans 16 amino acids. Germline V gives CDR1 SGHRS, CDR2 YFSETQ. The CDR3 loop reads CASSKGTGAMNTEAFF. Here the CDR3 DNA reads TGCGCCAGCAGCAAAGGGACAGGAGCCATGAACACTGAAGCTTTCTTT. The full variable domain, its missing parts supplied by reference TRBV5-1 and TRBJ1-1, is KAGVTQTPRYLIKTRGQQVTLSCSPISGHRSVSWYQQTPGQGLQFLFEYFSETQRNKGNFPGRFSGRQFSNSRSEMNVSTLELGDSALYLCASSKGTGAMNTEAFFGQGTRLTVV.

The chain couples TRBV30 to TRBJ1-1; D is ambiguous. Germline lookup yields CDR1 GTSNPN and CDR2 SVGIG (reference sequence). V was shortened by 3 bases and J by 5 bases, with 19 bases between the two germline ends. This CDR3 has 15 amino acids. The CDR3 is CAWRALAGSETEAFF. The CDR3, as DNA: TGTGCCTGGAGAGCCTTGGCGGGGAGTGAGACTGAAGCTTTCTTT.

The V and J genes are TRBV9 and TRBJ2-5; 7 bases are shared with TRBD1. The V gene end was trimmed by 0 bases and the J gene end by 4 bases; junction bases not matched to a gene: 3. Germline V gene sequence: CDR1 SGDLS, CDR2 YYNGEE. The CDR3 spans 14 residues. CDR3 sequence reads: CASSVAQGRETQYF. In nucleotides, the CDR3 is TGTGCCAGCAGCGTAGCACAGGGGAGAGAGACCCAGTACTTC.

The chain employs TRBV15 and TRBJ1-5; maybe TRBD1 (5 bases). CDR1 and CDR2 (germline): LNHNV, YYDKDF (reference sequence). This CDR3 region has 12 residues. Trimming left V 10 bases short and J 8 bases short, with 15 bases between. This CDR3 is CASRSGTKPQHF. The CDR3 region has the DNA TGTGCCAGCAGGTCGGGGACCAAGCCCCAGCATTTT.

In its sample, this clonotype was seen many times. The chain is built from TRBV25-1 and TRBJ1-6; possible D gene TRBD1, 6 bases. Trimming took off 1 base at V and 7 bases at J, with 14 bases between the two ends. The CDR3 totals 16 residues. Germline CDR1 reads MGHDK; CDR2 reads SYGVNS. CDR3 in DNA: TGTGCCAGCAGTGAATCGGGGGGCAGGCTAAATTCACCCCTCCACTTT. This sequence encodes CASSESGGRLNSPLHF.

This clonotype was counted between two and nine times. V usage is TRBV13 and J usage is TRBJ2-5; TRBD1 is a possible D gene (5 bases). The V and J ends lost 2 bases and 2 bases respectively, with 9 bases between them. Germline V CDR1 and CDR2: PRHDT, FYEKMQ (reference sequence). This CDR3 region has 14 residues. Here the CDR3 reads CASSLRGEQETQYF. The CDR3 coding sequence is TGTGCCAGCAGCTTAAGGGGCGAGCAAGAGACCCAGTACTTC.

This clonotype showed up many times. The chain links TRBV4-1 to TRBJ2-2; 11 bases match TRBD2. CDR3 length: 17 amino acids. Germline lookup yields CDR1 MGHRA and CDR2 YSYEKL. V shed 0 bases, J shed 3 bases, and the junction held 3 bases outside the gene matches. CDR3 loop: CASSQDGTSGDTGELFF. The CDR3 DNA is TGCGCCAGCAGCCAAGATGGGACTAGCGGCGACACCGGGGAGCTGTTTTTT.

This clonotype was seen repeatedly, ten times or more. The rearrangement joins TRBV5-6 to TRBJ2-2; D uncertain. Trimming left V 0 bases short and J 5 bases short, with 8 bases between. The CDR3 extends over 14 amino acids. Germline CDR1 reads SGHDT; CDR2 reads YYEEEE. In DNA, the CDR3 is TGTGCCAGCAGCTTGGATATGGGAACCGGGGAGCTGTTTTTT. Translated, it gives CASSLDMGTGELFF.

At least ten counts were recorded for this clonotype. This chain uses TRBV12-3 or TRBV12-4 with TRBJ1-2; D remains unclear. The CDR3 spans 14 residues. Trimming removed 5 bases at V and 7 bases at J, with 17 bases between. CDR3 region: CASSIRSLVGGYTF. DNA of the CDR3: TGTGCCAGCAGTATTCGGTCCCTGGTCGGTGGCTACACCTTC.

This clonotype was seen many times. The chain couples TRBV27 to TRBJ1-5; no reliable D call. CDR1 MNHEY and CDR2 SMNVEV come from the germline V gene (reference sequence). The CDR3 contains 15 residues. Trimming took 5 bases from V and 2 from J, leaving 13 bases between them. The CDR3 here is CASSPVALGNQPQHF. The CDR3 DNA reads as TGTGCCAGCAGTCCCGTCGCGCTGGGCAATCAGCCCCAGCATTTT.

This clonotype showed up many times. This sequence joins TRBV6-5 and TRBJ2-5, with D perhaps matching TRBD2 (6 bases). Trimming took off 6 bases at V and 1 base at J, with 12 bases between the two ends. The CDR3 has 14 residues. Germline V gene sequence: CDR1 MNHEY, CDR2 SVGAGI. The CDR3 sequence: CASRPVGGQETQYF. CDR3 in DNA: TGTGCCAGCAGACCGGTGGGGGGCCAAGAGACCCAGTACTTC.